This T cell receptor beta chain came from a study of blood T cell repertoires in COVID-19. Across the whole study: The United States, Italy and Spain supplied acute and convalescent COVID-19 samples.

Between the trimmed V and J ends, which lost 0 bases and 6 bases, there was a span of 9 bases. Germline CDR1 SGHRS, CDR2 YFSETQ. The CDR3 contains 13 residues. The data were produced by immunoSEQ multiplex PCR, yet TCRdb's version contains in-frame clones alone and is incomplete. The repertoire includes 60,000 to 75,000 clones, around nine tenths of them detected once, and less than 20% sits in the top ten. This chain connects TRBV5-1 to TRBJ1-1; D might be TRBD1 (5 bases). This TCR was recovered from a woman aged 80 or older with active COVID-19. The sample taken for sequencing was peripheral blood. For the CDR3, the DNA is TGCGCCAGCAGCTTGGTTCAAGGGGCTGAAGCTTTCTTT. Translation gives CASSLVQGAEAFF.